The 8 T cell receptor beta chains given below trace back to one sample, sequenced in a study of beta chain features in type 1 diabetes. Reverse transcribing all isolated RNA meant expressed TCRB transcripts were sequenced. Sequencing was performed with immunoSEQ multiplex PCR; in TCRdb, only in-frame clones are kept and a portion is missing. The table includes around 300,000 clones, around 13% detected once. Sequences were obtained from central memory CD4+ T cells from blood. The receptors originated from a young man in good health.

This rearrangement joins TRBV5-1 to TRBJ2-5, with 12 bases that match TRBD1. Gene TRBJ2-7 matches the end of the DNA better, so the J call may be wrong. The germline gives CDR1 SGHRS, CDR2 YFSETQ. The CDR3 sequence is 14 residues long. The CDR3 DNA sequence: TGCGCCAGCAGCCCCGGGACAGGGGGCGCCGAGCAGTACTTC. This codes for CASSPGTGGAEQYF.

This chain joins TRBV10-3 and TRBJ2-7; D tentatively reads TRBD1 or TRBD2 (5 bases each). This CDR3 is 14 amino acids long. V shed 8 bases and J shed 1 base, with 15 bases lying between them. Germline-derived CDR1 and CDR2 are ENHRY and SYGVKD. This CDR3 is CAIRRGAGSYEQYF. The CDR3 bases are TGTGCCATCCGACGGGGAGCAGGGTCCTACGAGCAGTACTTC.

There are a few counts of this clone. This chain uses TRBV5-6 with TRBJ2-7; D not resolved. Deletions cut 1 base from V and 3 bases from J, with 5 bases between. There are 12 residues in the CDR3. Germline V gives CDR1 SGHDT, CDR2 YYEEEE. CDR3 nucleotide sequence: TGTGCCAGCAGCTTGTACGGCTACGAGCAGTACTTC. This sequence encodes CASSLYGYEQYF. Drawing the rest from reference TRBV5-6 and TRBJ2-7, the complete variable domain is DAGVTQSPTHLIKTRGQQVTLRCSPKSGHDTVSWYQQALGQGPQFIFQYYEEEERQRGNFPDRFSGHQFPNYSSELNVNALLLGDSALYLCASSLYGYEQYFGPGTRLTVT.

This clone was detected only a few times. The chain employs TRBV30 and TRBJ1-1, with 9 bases that match TRBD1. This CDR3 is 13 amino acids long. Trimming took 3 bases from V and 10 from J; bases not matched to a gene: 9. Per germline, CDR1 GTSNPN and CDR2 SVGIG (reference sequence). The CDR3 bases are TGTGCCTGGAGGGAGACAGGGGGGACGGGAGCTTTCTTT. Translation: CAWRETGGTGAFF. Full variable domain (rest looked up from reference TRBV30 and TRBJ1-1): SQTIHQWPATLVQPVGSPLSLECTVEGTSNPNLYWYRQAAGRGLQLLFYSVGIGQISSEVPQNLSASRPQDRQFILSSKKLLLSDSGFYLCAWRETGGTGAFFGQGTRLTVV.

This sequence joins TRBV18 and TRBJ1-4; tentatively, D is TRBD1 (6 bases). Between the trimmed V and J ends, which lost 6 bases and 8 bases, there was a span of 13 bases. This CDR3 has 13 amino acids. Per germline, CDR1 KGHSH and CDR2 LQKENI. Here the CDR3 DNA reads TGTGCCAGCTCGACGGGGGCATACGAAAAACTGTTTTTT. Protein sequence: CASSTGAYEKLFF.

The gene calls are TRBV28 and TRBJ1-5; D not resolved. From germline, CDR1 is MDHEN and CDR2 SYDVKM. With 3 bases removed from V and 2 bases from J, the gap between germline ends came to 14 bases. The CDR3 is 16 residues long. The DNA of the CDR3 is TGTGCCAGCAGTTTCTATGGCGCCGTAGGCAATCAGCCCCAGCATTTT. Its translation: CASSFYGAVGNQPQHF.

This clone has a count of ten or more. The chain recombines TRBV14 with TRBJ2-7; the D call may be TRBD1 or TRBD2 (5 bases each). The V and J ends lost 4 bases and 2 bases respectively, with 18 bases between them. CDR3 length: 16 amino acids. Per the germline V gene, CDR1 is SGHDN and CDR2 is FVKESK. CDR3 in amino acids: CASSRLGTLPAYEQYF. The CDR3 DNA is TGTGCCAGCAGCCGCCTTGGGACCTTGCCTGCCTACGAGCAGTACTTC.

This rearrangement joins TRBV19 to TRBJ2-1; no clear D gene. V was pared by 2 bases and J by 6 bases, with 14 bases between. This CDR3 is built from 15 residues. Germline V CDR1 and CDR2: LNHDA, SQIVND (reference sequence). CDR3 residues: CASSISLGALNEQFF. DNA of the CDR3: TGTGCCAGTAGTATATCCCTTGGCGCGCTCAATGAGCAGTTCTTC.